Listed below are T cell receptor beta chains from one sample, sequenced in a study of beta chain features in type 1 diabetes. The repertoire was sequenced with immunoSEQ multiplex PCR; TCRdb's copy has only in-frame clones and lacks some. The sample contains 150,000 to 200,000 clones, around 63% of which appear only once. Sequenced sample: naive CD4+ T cells from blood. Source of these receptors: a man under 40 with type 1 diabetes. CDR3s include the opening cysteine and the closing phenylalanine or tryptophan. The D gene is left open where the match is weak. Size is omitted from some rows. Given values are once, few, many or a class for expanded clones.

abundance	v_gene	j_gene	d_gene	CDR3aa	CDR3nt
NA	TRBV9	TRBJ2-5	TRBD2	CASSIRSGGAETQYF	TGTGCCAGCAGCATCCGTAGCGGGGGTGCTGAGACCCAGTACTTC
NA	TRBV29-1	TRBJ1-1	NA	CSVDGSNTEAFF	TGCAGCGTGGACGGGAGTAACACTGAAGCTTTCTTT
NA	TRBV9	TRBJ1-4	NA	CASSVDVRSEKLFF	TGTGCCAGCAGCGTAGATGTCAGGAGTGAAAAACTGTTTTTT
NA	TRBV7-8	TRBJ2-7	NA	CASSLGVVYEQYF	TGTGCCAGCAGCTTGGGGGTGGTTTACGAGCAGTACTTC
few	TRBV14	TRBJ1-2	NA	CASSQESEDYGYTF	TGTGCCAGCAGCCAAGAATCAGAAGACTATGGCTACACCTTC
few	TRBV30	TRBJ2-5	NA	CAWVPSGVGETQYF	TGTGCCTGGGTTCCCTCAGGGGTCGGAGAGACCCAGTACTTC
NA	TRBV29-1	TRBJ2-3	TRBD1	CSVAGGQGDTDTQYF	TGCAGCGTTGCCGGGGGACAGGGGGACACAGATACGCAGTATTTT
once	TRBV29-1	TRBJ1-5	NA	CSVRDGSNQPQHF	TGCAGCGTTAGGGATGGGAGCAATCAGCCCCAGCATTTT
NA	TRBV25-1	TRBJ2-7	NA	CASSESYEQYF	TGTGCCAGCAGTGAATCTTACGAGCAGTACTTC
NA	TRBV7-2	TRBJ1-6	TRBD1	CASSDRGNSPLHF	TGTGCCAGCAGCGACAGGGGTAATTCACCCCTCCACTTT
NA	TRBV10-3	TRBJ1-2	NA	CAISGGSSYGYTF	TGTGCCATCAGTGGCGGCAGCAGCTATGGCTACACCTTC
NA	TRBV5-1	TRBJ2-7	NA	CASSLRGSYEQYF	TGCGCCAGCAGCTTGCGGGGTTCCTACGAGCAGTACTTC
NA	TRBV29-1	TRBJ2-4	TRBD1	CSVKQGENIQYF	TGCAGCGTTAAACAGGGGGAAAACATTCAGTACTTC
NA	TRBV7-9	TRBJ1-2	TRBD1	CASRRTGNYGYTF	TGTGCCAGCAGGAGGACAGGCAACTATGGCTACACCTTC
NA	TRBV27	TRBJ2-7	NA	CASSRGYGLGDSYEQYF	TGTGCCAGCAGTAGGGGGTATGGGTTAGGGGACTCCTACGAGCAGTACTTC
once	TRBV11-2	TRBJ2-4	TRBD1	CASSLPTGQGNIQYF	TGTGCCAGCAGCTTACCCACTGGACAGGGAAACATTCAGTACTTC
few	TRBV1	TRBJ1-4	NA	CTSSQATELFF	TGCACCAGCAGCCAAGCAACGGAACTGTTTTTT
NA	TRBV15	TRBJ1-4	TRBD1	CATSRDGGQGNEKLFF	TGTGCCACCAGCAGAGATGGGGGACAGGGTAATGAAAAACTGTTTTTT
NA	TRBV30	TRBJ2-2	NA	CAWSLQGTGELFF	TGTGCCTGGAGTCTCCAGGGAACCGGGGAGCTGTTTTTT
NA	TRBV7-2	TRBJ2-5	NA	CASSLDRQETQYF	TGTGCCAGCAGCTTAGACCGGCAAGAGACCCAGTACTTC
NA	TRBV29-1	TRBJ2-1	NA	CSVDRDNEQFF	TGCAGCGTGGACCGCGACAATGAGCAGTTCTTC
NA	TRBV2	TRBJ2-1	NA	CASSHTDAQFF	TGTGCCAGCAGCCACACTGATGCGCAGTTCTTC
NA	TRBV18	TRBJ1-2	NA	CASSRTDGYGYTF	TGTGCCAGCTCACGGACGGATGGCTATGGCTACACCTTC
NA	TRBV9	TRBJ2-2	NA	CASSVARRGGELFF	TGTGCCAGCAGCGTAGCACGGCGGGGCGGGGAGCTGTTTTTT
few	TRBV29-1	TRBJ2-1	NA	CSVGQVVEEQFF	TGCAGCGTTGGACAGGTTGTAGAAGAGCAGTTCTTC
NA	TRBV4-1	TRBJ2-3	NA	CASSRETGIDTQYF	TGCGCCAGCAGCCGCGAAACCGGGATAGATACGCAGTATTTT
few	TRBV9	TRBJ1-1	NA	CASSVDPVNTEAFF	TGTGCCAGCAGCGTAGACCCGGTGAACACTGAAGCTTTCTTT
few	TRBV27	TRBJ1-2	NA	CASSLRGGVVYGYTF	TGTGCCAGCAGTTTAAGAGGGGGGGTGGTCTATGGCTACACCTTC
NA	TRBV30	TRBJ1-5	NA	CAWSVPQLSSNQPQHF	TGTGCCTGGAGTGTACCACAGTTAAGTAGCAATCAGCCCCAGCATTTT
few	TRBV18	TRBJ2-7	NA	CASSPSERPGEQYF	TGTGCCAGCTCCCCTTCCGAGCGGCCGGGGGAGCAGTACTTC
few	TRBV27	TRBJ2-7	NA	CASRVRCEQYF	TGTGCCAGCAGGGTACGGTGCGAGCAGTACTTC
NA	TRBV2	TRBJ2-1	NA	CASISQGNTEQFF	TGTGCCAGCATTAGCCAGGGCAATACTGAGCAGTTCTTC
NA	TRBV25-1	TRBJ1-2	NA	CASSEYWDSHGYTF	TGTGCCAGCAGTGAATACTGGGACTCTCATGGCTACACCTTC
few	TRBV9	TRBJ2-3	NA	CASSVAGADTQYF	TGTGCCAGCAGCGTAGCCGGGGCAGATACGCAGTATTTT
once	TRBV5-1	TRBJ2-5	NA	CASSLSGSGETQYF	TGCGCCAGCAGCTTGTCGGGGTCGGGTGAGACCCAGTACTTC
NA	TRBV30	TRBJ2-5	NA	CAWSDKETQYF	TGTGCCTGGAGTGATAAGGAGACCCAGTACTTC
NA	TRBV7-9	TRBJ1-1	NA	CASSLALGTEAFF	TGTGCCAGCAGCTTAGCTCTGGGCACTGAAGCTTTCTTT
NA	TRBV27	TRBJ2-3	TRBD2	CASSFGTSGASTDTQYF	TGTGCCAGCAGTTTCGGGACTAGCGGGGCTAGCACAGATACGCAGTATTTT
NA	TRBV29-1	TRBJ1-1	NA	CSVDPAGQAAFF	TGCAGCGTTGATCCTGCTGGGCAGGCTGCTTTCTTT
NA	TRBV29-1	TRBJ1-5	NA	CSDLVGNQPQHF	TGCAGCGACCTGGTGGGCAATCAGCCCCAGCATTTT
NA	TRBV6-5	TRBJ2-1	TRBD1	CASSRGQLRNEQFF	TGTGCCAGCAGCCGGGGACAGCTTCGGAATGAGCAGTTCTTC
NA	TRBV14	TRBJ1-2	NA	CASSQDGRGDYTF	TGTGCCAGCAGCCAAGATGGACGGGGCGACTACACCTTC
NA	TRBV11-2	TRBJ2-5	NA	CASSPRRTPFQETQYF	TGTGCCAGCAGCCCTCGCAGGACCCCCTTCCAAGAGACCCAGTACTTC
NA	TRBV9	TRBJ2-1	TRBD2	CASSVQLAGYNEQFF	TGTGCCAGCAGCGTTCAACTAGCGGGCTACAATGAGCAGTTCTTC
NA	TRBV15	TRBJ2-2	NA	CATSRDRGTGELFF	TGTGCCACCAGCAGAGATCGGGGCACCGGGGAGCTGTTTTTT
NA	TRBV5-1	TRBJ2-3	NA	CASSLGLDTDTQYF	TGCGCCAGCAGCTTGGGACTAGACACAGATACGCAGTATTTT
NA	TRBV15	TRBJ2-1	TRBD1	CATSRGQKDNEQFF	TGTGCCACCAGCAGGGGACAGAAGGACAATGAGCAGTTCTTC
NA	TRBV7-2	TRBJ2-7	NA	CASRRDTTLSYEQYF	TGTGCCAGCAGGAGGGACACCACCCTCTCCTACGAGCAGTACTTC
NA	TRBV5-4	TRBJ1-6	NA	CASSLDRISYNSPLHF	TGTGCCAGCAGCTTGGACAGGATCTCCTATAATTCACCCCTCCACTTT
NA	TRBV29-1	TRBJ2-1	NA	CSATRGSSSYNEQFF	TGCAGCGCAACTCGGGGTTCGAGCTCCTACAATGAGCAGTTCTTC
NA	TRBV4-1	TRBJ1-4	NA	CASSQGGNNEKLFF	TGCGCCAGCAGCCAAGGCGGGAACAATGAAAAACTGTTTTTT